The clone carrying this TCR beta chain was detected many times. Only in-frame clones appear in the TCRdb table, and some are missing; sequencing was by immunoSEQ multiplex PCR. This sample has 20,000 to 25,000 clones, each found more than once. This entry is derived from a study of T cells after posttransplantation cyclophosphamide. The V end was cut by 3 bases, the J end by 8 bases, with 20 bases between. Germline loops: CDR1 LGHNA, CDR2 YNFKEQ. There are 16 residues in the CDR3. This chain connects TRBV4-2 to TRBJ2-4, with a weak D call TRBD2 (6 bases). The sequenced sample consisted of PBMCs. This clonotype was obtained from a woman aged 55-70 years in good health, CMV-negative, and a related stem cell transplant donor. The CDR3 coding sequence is TGTGCCAGCAGCCAGGCCGGGAGTGGAGGGGTCGACATTCAGTACTTC. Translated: CASSQAGSGGVDIQYF.